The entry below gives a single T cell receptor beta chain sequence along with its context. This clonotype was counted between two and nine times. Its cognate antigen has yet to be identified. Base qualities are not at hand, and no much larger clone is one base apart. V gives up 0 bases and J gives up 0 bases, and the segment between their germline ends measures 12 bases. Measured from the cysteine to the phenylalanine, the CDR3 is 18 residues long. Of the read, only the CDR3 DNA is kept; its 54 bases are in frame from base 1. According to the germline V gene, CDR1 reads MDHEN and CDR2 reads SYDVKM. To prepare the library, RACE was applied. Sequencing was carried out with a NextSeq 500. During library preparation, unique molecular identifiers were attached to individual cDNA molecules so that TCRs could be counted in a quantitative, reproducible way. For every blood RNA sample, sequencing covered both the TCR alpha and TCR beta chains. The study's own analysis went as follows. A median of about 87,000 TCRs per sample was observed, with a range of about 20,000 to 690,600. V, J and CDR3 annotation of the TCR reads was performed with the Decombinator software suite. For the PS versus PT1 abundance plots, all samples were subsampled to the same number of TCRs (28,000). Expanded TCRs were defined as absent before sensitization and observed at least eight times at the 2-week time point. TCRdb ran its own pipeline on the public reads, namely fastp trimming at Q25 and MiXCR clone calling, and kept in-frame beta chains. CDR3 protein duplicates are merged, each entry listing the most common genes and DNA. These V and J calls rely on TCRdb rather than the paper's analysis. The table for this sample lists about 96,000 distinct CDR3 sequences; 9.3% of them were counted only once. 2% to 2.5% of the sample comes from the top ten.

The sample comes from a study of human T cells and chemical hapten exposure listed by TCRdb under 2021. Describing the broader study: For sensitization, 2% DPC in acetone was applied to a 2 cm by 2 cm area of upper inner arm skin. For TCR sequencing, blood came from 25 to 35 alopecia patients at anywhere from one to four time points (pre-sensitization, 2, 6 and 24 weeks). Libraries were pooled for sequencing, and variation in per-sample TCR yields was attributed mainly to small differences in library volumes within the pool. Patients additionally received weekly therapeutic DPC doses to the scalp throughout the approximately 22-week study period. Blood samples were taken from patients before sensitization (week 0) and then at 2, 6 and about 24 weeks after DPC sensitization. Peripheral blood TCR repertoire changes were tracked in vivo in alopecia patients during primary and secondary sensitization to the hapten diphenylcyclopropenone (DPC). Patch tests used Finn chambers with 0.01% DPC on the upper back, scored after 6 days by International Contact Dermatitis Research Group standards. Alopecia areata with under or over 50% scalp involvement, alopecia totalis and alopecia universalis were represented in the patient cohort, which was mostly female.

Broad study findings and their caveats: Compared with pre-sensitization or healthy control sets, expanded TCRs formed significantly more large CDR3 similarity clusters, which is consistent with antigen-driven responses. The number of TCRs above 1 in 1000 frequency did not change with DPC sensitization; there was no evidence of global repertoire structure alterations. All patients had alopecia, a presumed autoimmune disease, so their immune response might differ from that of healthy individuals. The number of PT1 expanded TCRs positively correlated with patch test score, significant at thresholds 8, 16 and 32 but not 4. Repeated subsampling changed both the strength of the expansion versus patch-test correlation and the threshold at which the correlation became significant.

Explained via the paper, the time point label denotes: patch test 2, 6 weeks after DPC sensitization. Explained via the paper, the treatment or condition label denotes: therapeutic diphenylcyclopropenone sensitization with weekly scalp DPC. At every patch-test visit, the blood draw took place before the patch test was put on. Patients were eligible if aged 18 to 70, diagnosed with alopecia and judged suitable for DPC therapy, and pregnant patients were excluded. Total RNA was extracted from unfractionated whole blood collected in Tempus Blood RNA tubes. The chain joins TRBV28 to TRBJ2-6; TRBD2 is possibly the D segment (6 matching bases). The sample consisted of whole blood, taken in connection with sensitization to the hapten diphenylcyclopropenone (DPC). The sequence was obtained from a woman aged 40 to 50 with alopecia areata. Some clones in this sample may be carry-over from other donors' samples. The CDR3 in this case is CASSLWSGPSSGANVLTF. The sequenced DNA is TGTGCCAGCAGTTTATGGAGCGGGCCAAGCTCTGGGGCCAACGTCCTGACTTTC.